These 19 T cell receptor beta chains share one sample of origin, sequenced in a study of immune characterization of retroperitoneal liposarcoma. In TCRdb, the PCR reads were re-called with MiXCR into one record per CDR3 protein. The repertoire holds thousands of distinct CDR3 sequences, with around 30% as singletons. The sample was tumor tissue. The receptor source for this set is a female donor with retroperitoneal liposarcoma.

This clonotype is labeled as large. The gene calls are TRBV6-6 and TRBJ2-2; no clear D gene. The CDR3 covers 12 residues. Trimming removed 4 bases at V and 7 bases at J, with 7 bases between. Germline CDR1 is MNHNY and CDR2 is SVGAGI (reference sequence). As DNA, the CDR3 is TGTGCCAGCAGTTCAGGAAACGGGGAGCTGTTTTTT. This sequence encodes CASSSGNGELFF.

This clonotype is medium-sized in the sample. This chain uses TRBV7-8 with TRBJ1-6; D is ambiguous. Germline lookup yields CDR1 SGHVS and CDR2 FQNEAQ. With 4 bases removed from V and 6 bases from J, the gap between germline ends came to 22 bases. This CDR3 is built from 18 residues. This CDR3 reads CASSSTRQSVLINSPLHF. CDR3 in DNA: TGTGCCAGCAGCTCAACTCGCCAGAGTGTCTTAATTAATTCACCCCTCCACTTT.

This clonotype is a singleton in its sample. A read error may be the cause here, since a much bigger clone is one base away. The chain recombines TRBV5-4 with TRBJ2-1; TRBD2 matches 12 bases. Germline V gene lookup returns CDR1 SGHNT and CDR2 YYREEE (reference sequence). V was pared by 4 bases and J by 13 bases, with 9 bases of the junction left unmatched. This CDR3 has 14 amino acids. The CDR3 reads CASSATSGSETQFF. The CDR3, as DNA: TGTGCCAGCAGCGCGACTAGCGGGAGTGAGACCCAGTTCTTC.

This clonotype was observed at least ten times. A read error may be the cause here, since a much bigger clone is one base away. The CDR3 protein is CASSEQGGTSYEQFF. CDR3 bases: TGTGCCAGCAGTGAACAAGGCGGAACTTCCTACGAGCAGTTCTTC. The genes are TRBV6-1 and TRBJ2-1; D is undetermined. This CDR3 comprises 15 residues. CDR1 MNHNS and CDR2 SASEGT come from the germline V gene. Trimming stripped 2 bases from V and 10 bases from J, with 18 bases between.

DNA for the CDR3: TGTGCCAGCAGTTTCGACAGTAACACTGAAGCTTTCTTT. It encodes CASSFDSNTEAFF. V usage is TRBV12-3 or TRBV12-4 and J usage is TRBJ1-1; a weak D match, TRBD1 (5 bases). The ends were cut back, 3 bases at V and 2 bases at J, with 7 bases in the middle. There are 13 residues in the CDR3.

The chain combines TRBV7-2 with TRBJ2-5; D remains unclear. The CDR3 covers 15 residues. V was shortened by 6 bases and J by 9 bases, with 23 bases between the two germline ends. CDR1 is SGHTA and CDR2 is FQGNSA in the germline V gene. This CDR3 is CASSFRPDLQDPQYF. The CDR3 bases are TGTGCCAGCAGTTTTAGGCCTGACCTACAAGATCCCCAGTACTTC.

This chain joins TRBV11-2 and TRBJ2-5; TRBD1 is a possible D gene (6 bases). Trimming left V 2 bases short and J 11 bases short, with 15 bases between. This CDR3 spans 13 amino acids. Germline V lookup: CDR1 SGHAT, CDR2 FQNNGV. CDR3: CASSLLQGNEQYF. DNA for the CDR3: TGTGCCAGCAGCTTATTACAGGGCAATGAGCAGTACTTC. Full variable domain (outside the CDR3, taken from reference TRBV11-2 and TRBJ2-5): EAGVAQSPRYKIIEKRQSVAFWCNPISGHATLYWYQQILGQGPKLLIQFQNNGVVDDSQLPKDRFSAERLKGVDSTLKIQPAKLEDSAVYLCASSLLQGNEQYFGPGTRLLVL.

Regarding this clonotype: The germline gene is not matched at one end of the junction; a read error may be the cause. The genes are TRBV5-3 and TRBJ2-6, with a possible D match to TRBD2 (5 bases). TRBV5-3 belongs to the ORF category, with a function that is uncertain. This CDR3 is 16 amino acids long. The CDR3 loop is CASSLGERRGANVLTF. The CDR3 DNA reads as TGTGCCAGCAGCTTGGGAGAACGGCGAGGGGCCAACGTCCTGACTTTC.

Remarks on this clonotype: The germline gene is not matched at one end of the junction; a read error may be the cause. The chain joins TRBV9 to TRBJ2-3; D gene uncertain. Germline-derived CDR1 and CDR2 are SGDLS and YYNGEE. The CDR3 has 14 residues. The CDR3 region has the DNA TGTGCCAGCAGCGAGGAGAGCTCCTACAATGAGCAGTACTTT. Protein: CASSEESSYNEQYF.

The chain employs TRBV7-6 and TRBJ2-5; no definite D call. Germline CDR1 is SGHVS and CDR2 is FNYEAQ. The CDR3 loop spans 12 amino acids. Between the trimmed V and J ends, which lost 1 base and 12 bases, there was a span of 12 bases. CDR3 in amino acids: CASSLGGDDEYF. In DNA, the CDR3 is TGTGCCAGCAGCTTAGGAGGCGACGACGAGTACTTC.

This clonotype counts as medium-sized. The chain has TRBV7-6 and TRBJ1-1, with D unclear. Germline V lookup: CDR1 SGHVS, CDR2 FNYEAQ. The CDR3 covers 13 residues. With 1 base removed from V and 5 bases from J, the gap between germline ends came to 8 bases. The CDR3 loop reads CASSLVEGTEAFF. For the CDR3, the DNA is TGTGCCAGCAGCTTAGTAGAGGGAACTGAAGCTTTCTTT.

This clonotype was seen only a few times. The gene calls are TRBV5-1 and TRBJ2-2, with 9 bases lining up with TRBD1. The CDR3 totals 16 residues. V gave up 7 bases and J gave up 7 bases; unmatched junction bases: 14. CDR1 is SGHRS, CDR2 YFSETQ, per germline. The CDR3 nucleotides are TGCGCCAGCCGATCTCTCGGGACAGGGCGTCACGGGGAGCTGTTTTTT. Amino acid sequence: CASRSLGTGRHGELFF.

The rearrangement uses TRBV12-3 or TRBV12-4 and TRBJ2-1; the D gene is possibly TRBD2 (5 bases). The J call is doubtful: the DNA matches TRBJ2-7 better. The CDR3 consists of 13 residues. CDR3 in DNA: TGTGCCAGCAGAAAGCCCGGAGGCAATGAGCAGTACTTC. Amino acids: CASRKPGGNEQYF.

The chain joins TRBV11-3 to TRBJ2-6, with 14 bases that match TRBD2. Germline-derived CDR1 and CDR2 are SGHNT and YENEEA. V was pared by 4 bases and J by 2 bases, with 13 bases of the junction left unmatched. The CDR3 spans 21 residues. CDR3: CASSSLPGTSGSLAGANVLTF. The CDR3 region has the DNA TGTGCCAGCAGCTCACTCCCCGGGACTAGCGGGAGCCTCGCTGGGGCCAACGTCCTGACTTTC.

The chain uses TRBV12-3 or TRBV12-4 and TRBJ1-2, with a possible D match to TRBD1 (6 bases). Trimming removed 1 base from V and 8 bases from J, with 14 bases in between. The CDR3 has 14 amino acids. In DNA, the CDR3 is TGTGCCAGCAGTTTAGGAGGGGGGGCGGGCGGCTACACCTTC. As protein: CASSLGGGAGGYTF.

This clonotype was detected ten times or more. As DNA, the CDR3 is TGTGCCAGCAGCTTAGTCTCTCTAGCGGGAAGCTCCTACGAGCAGTACTTC. Translated: CASSLVSLAGSSYEQYF. The rearrangement links TRBV7-2 to TRBJ2-7; TRBD2 aligns across 9 bases. Germline-derived CDR1 and CDR2 are SGHTA and FQGNSA. This CDR3 has 17 amino acids. After removal of 1 base from V and 0 bases from J, the junction contained 7 bases not matched to a gene.

For this clonotype: No conserved phenylalanine or tryptophan is present at the end of the CDR3, so a read error is the likely explanation. The limits of the CDR3 on the DNA are not certain, so only TCRdb's listed CDR3 is given. The chain employs TRBV11-3 and TRBJ2-3; the table gives TRBD1 as D, unverified against the DNA. The germline CDR1 and CDR2 sequences are SGHNT and YENEEA. Both ends counted, the CDR3 spans 16 residues. The CDR3 spells CASSLQGADYEQYFGP.

This clonotype came up a few times. As DNA, the CDR3 is TGTGCCAGCAGCCTTACTTACGGCCGGGAGCAAGAGACCCAGTACTTC. Its translation is CASSLTYGREQETQYF. J is TRBJ2-5 and V is TRBV3-1; possibly TRBD2 for D (6 bases). Trimming removed 4 bases at V and 2 bases at J, with 17 bases between. The length of the CDR3 is 16 residues. Germline loops: CDR1 LGHDT, CDR2 YNNKEL (reference sequence).

This clonotype appeared a few times. This chain joins TRBV27 and TRBJ2-1; 9 nucleotides match TRBD2. CDR1 and CDR2 (germline): MNHEY, SMNVEV (reference sequence). This CDR3 comprises 13 residues. V lost 5 bases, J lost 10 bases, and 6 bases stayed unmatched. Written as DNA, the CDR3 is TGTGCCAGCAGTCAGGGACTAGCTAGCGAGCAGTTCTTC. It yields the protein CASSQGLASEQFF.